This TCR beta chain is from a study of T cells in Graves' hyperthyroidism and ophthalmopathy. Clinical symptoms, serum thyroxine, TRAb, thyroid ultrasound and orbital computed tomography informed diagnoses. Amplification yielded TCR beta CDR3 regions, with RNA transcripts as the source. Using the HTBI primer set, a first-round RT-PCR was run on the TCR CDR3. TCRdb called the multiplex PCR reads again in MiXCR, with one record for every CDR3 protein. This sample has 500,000 to 750,000 distinct CDR3 sequences; approximately 14% occur once, and the top ten carry roughly 7.1%. V lost 5 bases to trimming and J lost 9 bases, with 14 bases between them. This CDR3 region has 14 residues. CDR1 is SGHAT and CDR2 is FQNNGV in the germline V gene.

The sample consisted of blood. This sequence joins TRBV11-2 and TRBJ1-6; D gene unclear. The clonotype was recovered from a woman aged 18-30 years with Graves' ophthalmopathy. The CDR3 reads CASSPRGVISPLHF. The CDR3 bases are TGTGCCAGCAGCCCCCGCGGTGTGATTTCACCCCTCCACTTT.